Listed below are T cell receptor beta chains from one sample, sequenced in a study of T cells after yellow fever vaccination. TCRdb analysed the 5' RACE reads with MiXCR anew, one entry per CDR3 protein. The sample records about 45,000 distinct CDR3 sequences, under 8% being singletons. Sequencing used CD8+ T cells not binding an NS4B(214-222) dextramer, sorted from PBMCs, obtained 45 days after the yellow fever booster vaccination. The receptors shown here come from a man in his thirties or forties who received the YFV17D yellow fever vaccine. The CDR3 runs from the conserved cysteine through the conserved F or W. Each record gives: J gene, V gene, D gene, clone size, CDR3 DNA, CDR3 protein. The D gene is left open where the match is weak. Clone size is not always given. Where it is, it says once, few, many or a class for expanded clones.

TRBJ2-5 | TRBV9 | - | many | TGTGCCAGCCAGGGTCCAGGGGGGGACCTGACCCAGTACTTC | CASQGPGGDLTQYF
TRBJ1-4 | TRBV12-3/TRBV12-4 | - | - | TGTGCCCGCAGTTTTTACGGTCCCCGGGATGCAACTAATGAAAAACTGTTTTTT | CARSFYGPRDATNEKLFF
TRBJ1-1 | TRBV4-1 | - | many | TGCGCCAGCAGCCAAGTAACAAACGGAAACACTGAAGCTTTCTTT | CASSQVTNGNTEAFF
TRBJ2-1 | TRBV9 | - | many | TGTGCCAGCAGCGCCAGCAGGTTAAGCCCCTACAATGAGCAGTTCTTC | CASSASRLSPYNEQFF
TRBJ2-2 | TRBV9 | TRBD1 | many | TGTGCCAGCAGCGTAGTTGGGCAGGGGGCTGCGAACACCGGGGAGCTGTTTTTT | CASSVVGQGAANTGELFF
TRBJ1-2 | TRBV3-1 | - | many | TGTGCCAGCAGCCAAGATGTGAGGACAGCAGAATATGGCTACACCTTC | CASSQDVRTAEYGYTF
TRBJ2-7 | TRBV4-3 | - | many | TGCGCCAGCAGCCAAGGGATTGACTCCTACGAGCAGTACTTC | CASSQGIDSYEQYF
TRBJ2-3 | TRBV6-2/TRBV6-3 | TRBD2 | many | TGTGCCAGCAGTTATCCGATAGCGGGAGGTACAGATACGCAGTATTTT | CASSYPIAGGTDTQYF
TRBJ2-1 | TRBV21-1 | - | many | TGTGCCAGCACGGGGGAAATTACCTACAATGAGCAGTTCTTC | CASTGEITYNEQFF
TRBJ2-7 | TRBV4-2 | TRBD2 | many | TGTGCCAGCAGCCAAGATTGGGTGGGACTAGCGGGAGTCTACGAGCAGTACTTC | CASSQDWVGLAGVYEQYF
TRBJ2-7 | TRBV10-3 | - | many | TGTGCCATCAGTTCCCCCGCTGACCACACCTACGAGCAGTACTTC | CAISSPADHTYEQYF
TRBJ2-7 | TRBV12-3/TRBV12-4 | - | many | TGTGCCAGCACCAAGGAGGCTCTCAATGAGCAGTACTTC | CASTKEALNEQYF
TRBJ1-2 | TRBV6-5 | - | many | - | CASSSSDRTITNYGYTF
TRBJ2-1 | TRBV19 | - | few | TGTGCCAGTAGGGACTCCAATGAGCAGTTCTTC | CASRDSNEQFF
TRBJ2-2 | TRBV27 | TRBD2 | many | TGTGCCTGCGGTGCTAGCGGGATGCGCGGGGAGCTGTTTTTT | CACGASGMRGELFF
TRBJ2-5 | TRBV6-5 | - | many | TGTGCCAGCAGAACGCAGGAAGAGACCCAGTACTTC | CASRTQEETQYF
TRBJ2-3 | TRBV5-1 | TRBD1 | few | TGCGCCAGCAGCTTGCCGGGACAGGGACCCACAGATACGCAGTATTTT | CASSLPGQGPTDTQYF
TRBJ2-7 | TRBV13 | TRBD1 | many | TGTGCCAGCAGCGCTGGAGACAGGGGAGGCGAGCAGTACTTC | CASSAGDRGGEQYF
TRBJ2-1 | TRBV7-8 | TRBD1 | many | TGTGCCAGCAGCATTGGGACAGGGGTTGCTGAGCAGTTCTTC | CASSIGTGVAEQFF
TRBJ2-3 | TRBV27 | - | many | TGTGCCAGCAGTTTATCGTCCGATCCGGATACGCAGTATTTT | CASSLSSDPDTQYF
TRBJ1-4 | TRBV7-9 | - | many | TGTGCCAGCAGCTTAACGTACAGGGCCCCAGAAAAACTGTTTTTT | CASSLTYRAPEKLFF
TRBJ2-2 | TRBV6-1 | TRBD2 | many | TGTGCCAGCAGTAAACTAGCGGGAGTTGGCACCGGGGAGCTGTTTTTT | CASSKLAGVGTGELFF
TRBJ2-1 | TRBV6-2/TRBV6-3 | - | many | TGTGCCAGCAGTTACTCGAAGGGGTCCGGGACAGAGCAGTTCTTC | CASSYSKGSGTEQFF
TRBJ2-1 | TRBV4-3 | - | many | TGCGCCAGCAGCCAACGATTAGCCAGGGGCATGAACAATGAGCAGTTCTTC | CASSQRLARGMNNEQFF
TRBJ2-3 | TRBV28 | TRBD1 | - | TGTGCCAGCACTGACAGGGGCAGCACAGATACGCAGTATTTT | CASTDRGSTDTQYF
TRBJ2-1 | TRBV5-1 | - | many | TGCGCCAGCAGAAGAGACAGACTCCCCTACAATGAGCAGTTCTTC | CASRRDRLPYNEQFF
TRBJ2-1 | TRBV28 | - | many | TGTGCCAGCAGTTTATCCTCTAGTGAGCAGTTCTTC | CASSLSSSEQFF
TRBJ2-1 | TRBV19 | - | many | TGTGCCAGTAGTATTGTCGGAGGGTACAATGAGCAGTTCTTC | CASSIVGGYNEQFF
TRBJ2-7 | TRBV27 | - | many | TGTGCCAGCAGTTTGGGCCGGGCCTACGAGCAGTACTTC | CASSLGRAYEQYF
TRBJ1-5 | TRBV27 | - | few | TGTGCCAGCAGTTCGCAGGTGATGGATCAGCCCCAGCATTTT | CASSSQVMDQPQHF
TRBJ1-2 | TRBV7-9 | - | many | TGTGCCAGCAGCTTAGACCCGGTCCACCAGGGGCCTGGTGGCTACACCTTC | CASSLDPVHQGPGGYTF